These 24 T cell receptor beta chains came from one sample sequenced in a study of T cells in Graves' hyperthyroidism and ophthalmopathy (dated by TCRdb to between 2017 and 2020). The method was multiplex PCR. The reads were generated on an Illumina HiSeq 2000. The TCR beta CDR3 regions were amplified from RNA transcripts. The first round of RT-PCR for the TCR CDR3 was performed with the HTBI primer set and the Qiagen OneStep RT-PCR kit. TCRdb ran its own pipeline on the public reads, namely fastp trimming at Q25 and MiXCR clone calling, and kept in-frame beta chains. Rows matching on CDR3 protein sequence are summarized as one entry with the most common DNA and genes. Recorded for this sample are roughly 550,000 distinct CDR3 sequences; more than 15% of them occurred a single time. Roughly 29% of the sample rests with the top ten. Specimen: blood. Source of these receptors: a woman aged 25 to 39 with Graves' ophthalmopathy.

The gene calls are TRBV28 and TRBJ1-2, with D unresolved. The length of the CDR3 is 13 residues. Trimming cost V 6 bases and J 8 bases, with 16 bases left between them. The germline V gene has CDR1 MDHEN and CDR2 SYDVKM. CDR3 residues: CASRPVAVRGYTF. The DNA for the CDR3 is TGTGCCAGCAGACCTGTGGCAGTGAGGGGCTACACCTTC.

Details on this clonotype: A much bigger clone sits one base away, suggesting this may be a read error. The missing conserved phenylalanine or tryptophan at the end of this CDR3 makes a read error likely. The chain employs TRBV28 and TRBJ2-7, with 10 nucleotides matching TRBD1. The CDR3 loop spans 14 amino acids. The germline V gene has CDR1 MDHEN and CDR2 SYDVKM. The CDR3 DNA sequence: TGTGCCAGCAGCTTATGGACAGGGGGTGACGAGCAGTACCTC. Protein sequence: CASSLWTGGDEQYL.

This clonotype has a handful of counts. The chain recombines TRBV20-1 with TRBJ2-7; D unclear. V lost 2 bases to trimming and J lost 5 bases, with 13 bases between them. The CDR3 length is 13 residues. Germline V gene lookup returns CDR1 DFQATT and CDR2 SNEGSKA (reference sequence). The CDR3 DNA reads TGCAGTGCTAGAAGGACGACGATAGACGAGCAGTACTTC. Protein product: CSARRTTIDEQYF.

At least ten counts were recorded for this clonotype. A read error may produce the germline difference seen at one junction end. The chain couples TRBV6-1 to TRBJ1-5; 9 positions match TRBD1. CDR3 length equals 15 residues. Looked up from germline, CDR1 is MNHNS and CDR2 is SASEGT. CDR3 loop: CASREDRGVDQPQHF. The DNA for the CDR3 is TGTGCCAGCAGAGAAGACAGGGGGGTAGATCAGCCCCAGCATTTT.

Note on this clonotype: With a much larger clone just one base away, this may be a read error. The rearrangement uses TRBV20-1 and TRBJ2-7; D is possibly TRBD1 or TRBD2 (5 bases each). This CDR3 spans 14 amino acids. Germline lookup yields CDR1 DFQATT and CDR2 SNEGSKA (reference sequence). The CDR3 reads CNASRGMRGYEQYF. The CDR3 DNA sequence: TGCAATGCTAGTCGAGGGATGAGGGGCTACGAGCAGTACTTC.

This clonotype was detected many times. The chain links TRBV6-2 or TRBV6-3 to TRBJ2-1, with 8 bases aligning to TRBD1. V was clipped by 6 bases and J by 0 bases; unmatched bases: 10. This CDR3 spans 17 amino acids. Germline CDR1 and CDR2: MNHEY and SVGEGT. The CDR3 loop reads CASSRGTGRSSYNEQFF. The CDR3 coding sequence is TGTGCCAGCAGCCGTGGGACAGGAAGAAGCTCCTACAATGAGCAGTTCTTC.

The table lists this clonotype with many counts. This chain uses TRBV20-1 with TRBJ2-1, with 7 bases lining up with TRBD2. Germline V CDR1 and CDR2: DFQATT, SNEGSKA (reference sequence). Trimming removed 1 base from V and 8 bases from J; junction bases left unmatched: 17. The CDR3 has 17 residues. CDR3 residues: CSARGLKGRERGDEQFF. The CDR3 coding sequence is TGCAGTGCTAGAGGGTTAAAGGGGAGGGAACGGGGCGATGAGCAGTTCTTC.

This clonotype occurred many times. The chain employs TRBV6-1 and TRBJ2-7; tentatively, D is TRBD1 or TRBD2 (5 bases each). The CDR3 extends over 14 amino acids. V lost 4 bases to trimming and J lost 1 base, with 11 bases between them. Per germline, CDR1 MNHNS and CDR2 SASEGT. DNA for the CDR3: TGTGCCAGCAGTGCTTATGGGGGTTCCTACGAGCAGTACTTC. Translation: CASSAYGGSYEQYF.

This clonotype occurred a few times. The chain is built from TRBV19 and TRBJ1-5; no firm D call. Trimming removed 6 bases at V and 4 bases at J, with 10 bases between. The CDR3 contains 13 residues. CDR1 is LNHDA and CDR2 is SQIVND in the germline V gene (reference sequence). The CDR3 loop reads CASRAVLNQPQHF. Here the CDR3 DNA reads TGTGCCAGTAGGGCGGTCCTAAATCAGCCCCAGCATTTT.

This clonotype was counted ten times or more. This sequence joins TRBV6-1 and TRBJ2-7; D is uncertain. Germline CDR1 MNHNS, CDR2 SASEGT. This CDR3 has 14 amino acids. Trimming stripped 8 bases from V and 2 bases from J, with 16 bases between. CDR3 residues: CASWVTAGAYEQYF. As DNA, the CDR3 is TGTGCCAGCTGGGTCACGGCTGGTGCCTACGAGCAGTACTTC.

The chain carries TRBV20-1 and TRBJ2-1; perhaps TRBD1 as D (6 bases). V lost 3 bases and J lost 0, with 15 bases in between. Germline CDR1 reads DFQATT; CDR2 reads SNEGSKA (reference sequence). The CDR3 totals 16 residues. The CDR3 loop reads CSASGTPQSSYNEQFF. CDR3 bases: TGCAGTGCTAGCGGGACACCCCAGAGCTCCTACAATGAGCAGTTCTTC.

This clonotype was detected ten times or more. The chain uses TRBV10-3 and TRBJ2-7; D is unclear. Germline V gives CDR1 ENHRY, CDR2 SYGVKD. CDR3 length: 14 amino acids. V lost 5 bases, J lost 0 bases, and 11 bases lay in between. This CDR3 is CAISFSQSSYEQYF. CDR3 nucleotide sequence: TGTGCCATCAGTTTCAGTCAGTCCTCCTACGAGCAGTACTTC.

The chain links TRBV28 to TRBJ2-1; no clear D gene. This CDR3 contains 13 residues. V dropped 3 bases and J dropped 6 bases, with 9 bases sitting between them. Germline loops: CDR1 MDHEN, CDR2 SYDVKM. CDR3 sequence: CASSLRLLNEQFF. The CDR3 DNA follows: TGTGCCAGCAGTTTGAGGTTACTCAATGAGCAGTTCTTC.

The V gene is TRBV12-3 or TRBV12-4, the J gene TRBJ2-1, with 11 positions matching TRBD2. CDR3 length: 15 amino acids. The V and J ends lost 3 bases and 6 bases, in that order; junction bases with no gene match: 4. The CDR3 DNA reads TGTGCCAGCAGTTTTTTAGCGGGAGGGCTCAATGAGCAGTTCTTC. Its protein product is CASSFLAGGLNEQFF.

This clonotype has a count of ten or more. The chain combines TRBV6-6 with TRBJ2-7; 9 positions agree with TRBD1. The CDR3 has 16 amino acids. Germline CDR1 reads MNHNY; CDR2 reads SVGAGI (reference sequence). The trim removed 4 bases at V and 3 bases at J, leaving 10 bases unmatched. CDR3 DNA sequence: TGTGCCAGCAGTTCCTCTTCCGGGACAGGGTTCTACGAGCAGTACTTC. Amino acid sequence: CASSSSSGTGFYEQYF.

This clonotype was recorded at least ten times. The rearrangement joins TRBV20-1 to TRBJ1-4; D remains unclear. The CDR3 covers 12 residues. V was pared by 6 bases and J by 5 bases, with 10 bases between. Germline loops: CDR1 DFQATT, CDR2 SNEGSKA (reference sequence). CDR3 sequence: CSARRNNEKLFF. The CDR3 region has the DNA TGCAGTGCGAGAAGAAACAATGAAAAACTGTTTTTT.

This clonotype showed up many times. This chain joins TRBV18 and TRBJ1-5; perhaps TRBD1 as D (5 bases). This CDR3 has 14 amino acids. Looked up from germline, CDR1 is KGHSH and CDR2 is LQKENI. The ends were cut back, 5 bases at V and 11 bases at J, with 19 bases in the middle. CDR3 coding DNA: TGTGCCAGCTCATCCTCCGGCGGCAGGGATGCCCAGCATTTT. This codes for CASSSSGGRDAQHF.

The chain has TRBV7-9 and TRBJ2-2; 7 nucleotides line up with TRBD1. CDR1 is SEHNR, CDR2 FQNEAQ, per germline (reference sequence). V lost 6 bases and J lost 7; bases outside the gene matches: 11. The CDR3 sequence is 15 residues long. Written as DNA, the CDR3 is TGTGCCAGCAGGTACAAGGACAGGCTGGACGGGGAGCTGTTTTTT. Amino acid sequence: CASRYKDRLDGELFF.

The chain carries TRBV18 and TRBJ2-7, with 8 bases aligning to TRBD2. CDR1 and CDR2 (germline): KGHSH, LQKENI. V gave up 6 bases and J gave up 3 bases; unmatched junction bases: 7. This CDR3 contains 14 residues. CDR3 sequence reads: CASSGGGTGYEQYF. CDR3 in DNA: TGTGCCAGCTCCGGGGGGGGCACCGGCTACGAGCAGTACTTC.

This clonotype was counted many times. The rearrangement links TRBV27 to TRBJ2-7; 11 bases match TRBD2. The CDR3 spans 16 residues. With 4 bases clipped from V and 4 bases from J, the junction kept 9 bases outside the gene matches. From germline, CDR1 is MNHEY and CDR2 SMNVEV (reference sequence). CDR3 nucleotide sequence: TGTGCCAGCAGTTCGGCTAGCGGGAGGATCTCTTACGAGCAGTACTTC. It translates to CASSSASGRISYEQYF.

This clonotype showed up many times. The rearrangement joins TRBV7-2 to TRBJ2-3, with TRBD1 matching 7 bases. The germline CDR1 and CDR2 sequences are SGHTA and FQGNSA. Trimming took 5 bases from V and 2 from J; bases not matched to a gene: 16. The CDR3 spans 18 residues. CDR3 nucleotide sequence: TGTGCCAGCAGCCCAATCCAGGGAGACAGGGAATTCACAGATACGCAGTATTTT. Translating it yields CASSPIQGDREFTDTQYF.

This clonotype appeared a few times. This chain uses TRBV30 with TRBJ2-1, with 7 bases aligning to TRBD1. This CDR3 has 14 amino acids. With V trimmed by 2 bases and J by 2 bases, 3 bases remained unmatched. The germline V gene has CDR1 GTSNPN and CDR2 SVGIG (reference sequence). The CDR3 protein is CAWSQGETYNEQFF. The CDR3 region has the DNA TGTGCCTGGAGTCAGGGGGAAACCTACAATGAGCAGTTCTTC. Looking up the rest from reference TRBV30 and TRBJ2-1 gives the full variable domain: SQTIHQWPATLVQPVGSPLSLECTVEGTSNPNLYWYRQAAGRGLQLLFYSVGIGQISSEVPQNLSASRPQDRQFILSSKKLLLSDSGFYLCAWSQGETYNEQFFGPGTRLTVL.

This clonotype was recorded a few times. The V and J genes are TRBV7-8 and TRBJ2-7; D possibly corresponds to TRBD2 (6 bases). There are 16 residues in the CDR3. Germline CDR1 and CDR2: SGHVS and FQNEAQ. V lost 7 bases and J lost 2, with 21 bases in between. The CDR3 is CASTTTWGGGTYEQYF. The CDR3 nucleotides are TGTGCCAGCACCACTACTTGGGGAGGAGGGACCTACGAGCAGTACTTC.

This chain uses TRBV11-2 with TRBJ2-7; D is undetermined. The CDR3 is made up of 14 amino acids. Germline loops: CDR1 SGHAT, CDR2 FQNNGV. Trimming removed 0 bases from V and 3 bases from J, with 9 bases in between. The DNA of the CDR3 is TGTGCCAGCAGCTTAGATTCCATTTACTACGAGCAGTACTTC. Its translation is CASSLDSIYYEQYF.